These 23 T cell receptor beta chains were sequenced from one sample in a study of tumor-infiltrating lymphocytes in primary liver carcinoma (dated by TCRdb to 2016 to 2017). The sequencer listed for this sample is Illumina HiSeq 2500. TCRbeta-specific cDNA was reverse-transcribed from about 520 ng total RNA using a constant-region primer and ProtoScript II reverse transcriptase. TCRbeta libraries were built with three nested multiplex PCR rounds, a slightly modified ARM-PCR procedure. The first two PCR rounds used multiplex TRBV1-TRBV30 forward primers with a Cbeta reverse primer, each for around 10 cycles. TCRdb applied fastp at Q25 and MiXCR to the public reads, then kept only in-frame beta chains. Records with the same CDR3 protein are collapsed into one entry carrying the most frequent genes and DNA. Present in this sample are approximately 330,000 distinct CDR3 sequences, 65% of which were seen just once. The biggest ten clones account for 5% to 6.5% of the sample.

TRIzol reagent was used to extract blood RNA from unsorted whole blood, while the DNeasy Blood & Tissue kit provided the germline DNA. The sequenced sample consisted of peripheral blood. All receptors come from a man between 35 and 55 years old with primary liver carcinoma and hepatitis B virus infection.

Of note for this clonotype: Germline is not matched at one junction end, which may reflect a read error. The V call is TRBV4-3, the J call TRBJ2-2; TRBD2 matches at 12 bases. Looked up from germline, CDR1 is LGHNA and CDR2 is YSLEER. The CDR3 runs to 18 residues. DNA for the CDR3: TGCGCCAGCAGCCAAGATCTGAAGACTAGCGGGAGCACCGGGGAGCCGTTTTTT. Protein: CASSQDLKTSGSTGEPFF.

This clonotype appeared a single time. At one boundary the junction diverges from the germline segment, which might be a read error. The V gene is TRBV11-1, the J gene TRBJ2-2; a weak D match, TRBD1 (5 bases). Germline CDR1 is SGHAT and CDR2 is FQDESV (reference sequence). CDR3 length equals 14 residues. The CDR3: CTSSTGFNTGELFF. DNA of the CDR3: TGTACCAGCAGTACAGGTTTCAACACCGGGGAGCTGTTTTTT. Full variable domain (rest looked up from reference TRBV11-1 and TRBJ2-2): EAEVAQSPRYKITEKSQAVAFWCDPISGHATLYWYRQILGQGPELLVQFQDESVVDDSQLPKDRFSAERLKGVDSTLKIQPAELGDSAMYLCTSSTGFNTGELFFGEGSRLTVL.

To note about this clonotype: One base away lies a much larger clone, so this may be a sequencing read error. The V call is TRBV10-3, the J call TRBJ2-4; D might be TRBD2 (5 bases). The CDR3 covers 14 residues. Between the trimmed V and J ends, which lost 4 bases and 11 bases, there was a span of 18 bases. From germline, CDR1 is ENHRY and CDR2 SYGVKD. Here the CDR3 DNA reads TGTGCCATCAGTGGTTCAGCAGGAGGAGACGTTCAGTACTTC. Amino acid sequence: CAISGSAGGDVQYF.

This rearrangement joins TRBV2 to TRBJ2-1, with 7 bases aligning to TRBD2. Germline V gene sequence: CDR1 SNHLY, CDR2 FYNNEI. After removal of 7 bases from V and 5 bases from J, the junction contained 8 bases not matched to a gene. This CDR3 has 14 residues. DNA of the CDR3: TGTGCCAGCACCGGTAGGGCGGGGGACAATGAGCAGTTCTTC. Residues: CASTGRAGDNEQFF.

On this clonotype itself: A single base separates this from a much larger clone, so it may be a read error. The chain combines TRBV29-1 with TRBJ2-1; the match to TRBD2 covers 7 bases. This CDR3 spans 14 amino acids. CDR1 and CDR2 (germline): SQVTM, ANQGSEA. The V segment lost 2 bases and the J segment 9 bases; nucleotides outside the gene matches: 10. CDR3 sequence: CSVESIGRWGEQFF. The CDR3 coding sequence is TGCAGCGTTGAATCTATCGGGAGGTGGGGTGAGCAGTTCTTC.

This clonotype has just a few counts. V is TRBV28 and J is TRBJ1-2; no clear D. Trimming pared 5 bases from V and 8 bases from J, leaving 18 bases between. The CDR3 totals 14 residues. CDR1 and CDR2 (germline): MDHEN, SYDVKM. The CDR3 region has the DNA TGTGCCAGCAGTCAACCCTCGCTCCGGCCGGGCTACACCTTC. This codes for CASSQPSLRPGYTF.

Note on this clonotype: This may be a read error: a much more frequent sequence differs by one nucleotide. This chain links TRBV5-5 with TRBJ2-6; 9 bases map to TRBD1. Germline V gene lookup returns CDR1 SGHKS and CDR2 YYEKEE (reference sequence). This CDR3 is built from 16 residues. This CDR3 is CASSGTGLSGANALTF. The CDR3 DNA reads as TGTGCCAGCAGCGGGACAGGGCTTTCTGGGGCCAACGCCCTGACTTTC.

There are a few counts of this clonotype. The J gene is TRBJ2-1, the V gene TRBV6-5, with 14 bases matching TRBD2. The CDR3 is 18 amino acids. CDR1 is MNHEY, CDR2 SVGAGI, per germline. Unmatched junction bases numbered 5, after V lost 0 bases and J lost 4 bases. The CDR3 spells CASSYSGLAGVGYNEQFF. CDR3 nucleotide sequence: TGTGCCAGCAGTTACTCGGGACTAGCGGGAGTCGGGTACAATGAGCAGTTCTTC.

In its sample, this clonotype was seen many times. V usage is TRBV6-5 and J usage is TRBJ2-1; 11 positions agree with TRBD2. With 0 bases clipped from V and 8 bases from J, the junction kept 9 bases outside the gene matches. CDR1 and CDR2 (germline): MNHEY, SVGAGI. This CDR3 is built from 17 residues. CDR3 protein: CASSYSTSGSSKYEQFF. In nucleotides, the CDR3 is TGTGCCAGCAGTTACTCTACTAGCGGGAGTAGTAAGTATGAGCAGTTCTTC.

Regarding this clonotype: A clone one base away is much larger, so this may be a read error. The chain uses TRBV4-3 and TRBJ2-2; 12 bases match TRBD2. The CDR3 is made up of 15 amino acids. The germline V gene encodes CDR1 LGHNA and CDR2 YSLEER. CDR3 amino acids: CASSQLAGGFGEQFF. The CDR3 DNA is TGCGCCAGCAGCCAACTAGCGGGAGGGTTCGGGGAGCAGTTTTTT.

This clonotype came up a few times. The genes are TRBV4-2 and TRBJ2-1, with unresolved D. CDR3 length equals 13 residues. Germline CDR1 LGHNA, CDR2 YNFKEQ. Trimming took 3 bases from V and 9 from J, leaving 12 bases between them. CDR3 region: CASSQQQTVEQFF. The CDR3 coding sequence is TGTGCCAGCAGCCAGCAGCAAACGGTTGAGCAGTTCTTC.

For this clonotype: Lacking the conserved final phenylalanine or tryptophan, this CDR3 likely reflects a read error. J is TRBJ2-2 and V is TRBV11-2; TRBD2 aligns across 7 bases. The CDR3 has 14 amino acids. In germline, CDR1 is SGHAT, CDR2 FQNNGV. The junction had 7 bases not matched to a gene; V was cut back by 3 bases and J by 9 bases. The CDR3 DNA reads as TGTGCCAGCAGCTTTGCGGGAGTTGCTAGGGAGCTGTTTCTT. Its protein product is CASSFAGVARELFL.

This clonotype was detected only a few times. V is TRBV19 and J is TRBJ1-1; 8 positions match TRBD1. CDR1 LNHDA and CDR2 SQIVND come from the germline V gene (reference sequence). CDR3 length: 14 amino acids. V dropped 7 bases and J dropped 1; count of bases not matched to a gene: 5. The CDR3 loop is CASTPGTGNTEAFF. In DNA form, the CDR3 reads TGTGCCAGTACGCCCGGGACAGGGAACACTGAAGCTTTCTTT.

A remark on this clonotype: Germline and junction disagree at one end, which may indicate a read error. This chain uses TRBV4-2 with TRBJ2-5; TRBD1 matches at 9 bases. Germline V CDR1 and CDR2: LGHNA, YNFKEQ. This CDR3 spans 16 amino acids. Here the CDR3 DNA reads TGTGCCAGCAGCCAGGAGGGGACAGGGCGGGAAGAGACCCAGTACTTT. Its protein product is CASSQEGTGREETQYF.

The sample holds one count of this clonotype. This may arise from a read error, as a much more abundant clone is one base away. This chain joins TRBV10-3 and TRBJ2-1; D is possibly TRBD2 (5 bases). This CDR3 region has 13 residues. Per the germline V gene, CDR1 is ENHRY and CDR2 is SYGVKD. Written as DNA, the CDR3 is TGTGTCATCAATCGAAACGGGGACAATGAGCAGTTCTTC. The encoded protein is CVINRNGDNEQFF.

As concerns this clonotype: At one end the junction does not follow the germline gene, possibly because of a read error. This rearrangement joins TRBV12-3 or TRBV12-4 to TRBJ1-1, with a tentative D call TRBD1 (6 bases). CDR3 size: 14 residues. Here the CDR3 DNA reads TGTGCCATCACATGGGGGACAAGGAACATTGAAGCTTTCTTT. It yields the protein CAITWGTRNIEAFF.

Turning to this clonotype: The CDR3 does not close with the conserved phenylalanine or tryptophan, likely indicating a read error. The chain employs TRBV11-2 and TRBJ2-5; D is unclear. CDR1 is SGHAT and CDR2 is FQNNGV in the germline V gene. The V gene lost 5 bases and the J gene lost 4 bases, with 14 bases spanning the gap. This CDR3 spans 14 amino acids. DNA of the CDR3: TGTGCCAGCAGCCTTGTATTTATCGCAGAGACCCAGTACTAC. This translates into CASSLVFIAETQYY.

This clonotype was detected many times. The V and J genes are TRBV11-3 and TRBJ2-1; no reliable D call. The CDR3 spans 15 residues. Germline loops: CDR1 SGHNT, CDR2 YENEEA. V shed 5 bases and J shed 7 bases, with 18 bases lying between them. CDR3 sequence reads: CASSGSVPLSNEQFF. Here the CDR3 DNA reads TGTGCCAGCAGCGGCAGTGTCCCCCTGAGTAATGAGCAGTTCTTC.

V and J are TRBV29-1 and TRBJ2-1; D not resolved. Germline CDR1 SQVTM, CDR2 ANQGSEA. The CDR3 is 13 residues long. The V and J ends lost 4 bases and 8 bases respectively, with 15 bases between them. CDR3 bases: TGCAGCGTTGCAGGTGTTCCCTCCTATGAGCAGTTCTTC. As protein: CSVAGVPSYEQFF.

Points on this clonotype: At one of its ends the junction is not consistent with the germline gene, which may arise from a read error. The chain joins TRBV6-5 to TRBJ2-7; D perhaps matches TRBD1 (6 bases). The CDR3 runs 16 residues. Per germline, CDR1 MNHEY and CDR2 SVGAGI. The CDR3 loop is CASSYLPQGTLYEQHF. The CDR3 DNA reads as TGTGCCAGCAGTTATCTCCCACAGGGAACTCTCTACGAGCAGCACTTC.

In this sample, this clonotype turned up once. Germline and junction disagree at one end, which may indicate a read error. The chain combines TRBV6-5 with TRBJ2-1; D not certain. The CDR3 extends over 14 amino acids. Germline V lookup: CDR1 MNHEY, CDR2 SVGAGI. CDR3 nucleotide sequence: TGTACCAGCAGCCAATCGGTCGGGTACAATGAGCAGTTCTTC. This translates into CTSSQSVGYNEQFF.

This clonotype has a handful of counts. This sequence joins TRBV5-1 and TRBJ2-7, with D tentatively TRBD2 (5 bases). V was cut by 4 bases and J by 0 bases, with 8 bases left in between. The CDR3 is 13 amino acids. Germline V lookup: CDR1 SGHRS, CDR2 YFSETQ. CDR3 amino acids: CASSTGSSYEQYF. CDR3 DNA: TGCGCCAGCAGCACGGGGAGCTCCTACGAGCAGTACTTC.

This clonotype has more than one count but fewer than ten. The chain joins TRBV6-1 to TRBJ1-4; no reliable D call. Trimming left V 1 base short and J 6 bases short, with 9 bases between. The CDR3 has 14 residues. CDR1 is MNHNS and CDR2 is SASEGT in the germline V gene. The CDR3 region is CASSEGAGDEKLFF. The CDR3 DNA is TGTGCCAGCAGTGAAGGGGCAGGAGATGAAAAACTGTTTTTT.